The 23 T cell receptor beta chains presented below share a single source sample, sequenced in a study of monozygotic twins with inflammatory bowel disease. TCRdb reprocessed the 5' RACE reads and keeps a single row for each CDR3 protein, giving no DNA. This table holds roughly 160,000 distinct CDR3 sequences. Sequences were obtained from blood. The receptors shown here come from a human donor with ulcerative colitis or Crohn's disease, or a healthy co-twin of an affected twin (not recorded which).

This chain uses TRBV6-2 or TRBV6-3 with TRBJ1-5; the D call of TRBD1 rests on TCRdb alone, since no DNA is present to check it. This CDR3 contains 16 residues. Germline loops: CDR1 MNHEY, CDR2 SVGEGT. The CDR3 region is CASSPDRGWSNQPQHF.

The genes are TRBV20-1 and TRBJ1-3; TCRdb returns TRBD1, unconfirmable since there is no DNA. In germline, CDR1 is DFQATT, CDR2 SNEGSKA (reference sequence). CDR3 length: 15 residues. The chain's CDR3 is CSASLGQMTGNTIYF.

The chain carries TRBV5-1 and TRBJ2-7. Germline V lookup: CDR1 SGHRS, CDR2 YFSETQ. The CDR3 loop spans 14 amino acids. The CDR3 sequence is CASSLVVDPYEQYF.

The CDR3: CSARELTSGSSYEQYF. V usage is TRBV20-1 and J usage is TRBJ2-7. The CDR3 totals 16 residues. Germline V gene data show CDR1 as DFQATT and CDR2 as SNEGSKA (reference sequence).

CDR3: CASSYGHDYEQYF. J is TRBJ2-7 and V is TRBV5-1. The CDR3 extends over 13 amino acids. Looked up from germline, CDR1 is SGHRS and CDR2 is YFSETQ.

The chain links TRBV21-1 to TRBJ2-2; the D call from TCRdb, TRBD1, cannot be confirmed without DNA. TRBV21-1 has pseudogene status. The CDR3 totals 16 residues. The CDR3 sequence: CASSKKGRVGPGELFF.

V and J are TRBV27 and TRBJ2-3; absent DNA, TCRdb's TRBD1 call cannot be checked. The germline V gene has CDR1 MNHEY and CDR2 SMNVEV (reference sequence). The CDR3 sequence is 16 residues long. The CDR3 loop is CASTLDRGRVTDTQYF.

The chain is built from TRBV7-3 and TRBJ2-1; the TCRdb D gene call, TRBD1, has no DNA to confirm it. The CDR3 totals 15 residues. Germline CDR1 is SGHTA and CDR2 is FQGTGA. The CDR3 sequence: CASSRRQGIYNEQFF.

V usage is TRBV7-2 and J usage is TRBJ1-6; TCRdb lists TRBD1, though no DNA is available to test this call. Germline CDR1 is SGHTA and CDR2 is FQGNSA. The CDR3 length is 15 residues. CDR3 region: CASSLNRGRGSPLHF.

This CDR3 reads CASSLAEGRGNTGELFF. V usage is TRBV7-9 and J usage is TRBJ2-2; the D call from TCRdb, TRBD1, cannot be confirmed without DNA. The CDR3 extends over 17 amino acids. The germline V gene encodes CDR1 SEHNR and CDR2 FQNEAQ (reference sequence).

CDR3 sequence reads: CSVERQGEFYGYTF. The chain links TRBV29-1 to TRBJ1-2; TCRdb designates TRBD1, a call that cannot be tested without DNA. The CDR3 extends over 14 amino acids. CDR1 is SQVTM and CDR2 is ANQGSEA in the germline V gene.

The chain joins TRBV5-1 to TRBJ2-2. CDR3 length: 16 residues. CDR1 SGHRS and CDR2 YFSETQ come from the germline V gene. The CDR3 spells CASSLSVITFTGELFF.

The chain combines TRBV5-1 with TRBJ2-1; TCRdb outputs TRBD1, but without DNA this stays unchecked. From germline, CDR1 is SGHRS and CDR2 YFSETQ. The CDR3 has 14 amino acids. This CDR3 is CASSLVGREYEQFF.

The chain has TRBV2 and TRBJ1-1. The CDR3 extends over 15 amino acids. The germline V gene has CDR1 SNHLY and CDR2 FYNNEI. The CDR3 region is CASSGPGLTNTEAFF.

CDR3 in amino acids: CASSLAPTGSSYEQYF. This rearrangement joins TRBV5-5 to TRBJ2-7; with no DNA, the TCRdb D assignment of TRBD1 cannot be verified. CDR1 is SGHKS, CDR2 YYEKEE, per germline (reference sequence). The CDR3 extends over 16 amino acids.

The gene calls are TRBV7-9 and TRBJ2-7. The CDR3 totals 13 residues. Germline V gene data show CDR1 as SEHNR and CDR2 as FQNEAQ (reference sequence). The CDR3 loop is CASTSAGTYEQYF. Full variable domain (outside the CDR3, taken from reference TRBV7-9 and TRBJ2-7): DTGVSQNPRHKITKRGQNVTFRCDPISEHNRLYWYRQTLGQGPEFLTYFQNEAQLEKSRLLSDRFSAERPKGSFSTLEIQRTEQGDSAMYLCASTSAGTYEQYFGPGTRLTVT.

This rearrangement joins TRBV7-8 to TRBJ2-7; no DNA is available, so the TRBD2 call from TCRdb remains unchecked. Germline V gene sequence: CDR1 SGHVS, CDR2 FQNEAQ. This CDR3 region has 15 residues. CDR3 residues: CASSFSTSGIYEQYF.

The rearrangement links TRBV10-3 to TRBJ1-1; TCRdb selects TRBD1, and the lack of DNA leaves this call unchecked. The germline CDR1 and CDR2 sequences are ENHRY and SYGVKD. The CDR3 covers 13 residues. The CDR3 reads CAISRDRNTEAFF.

The J gene is TRBJ2-2, the V gene TRBV4-3. CDR1 is LGHNA, CDR2 YSLEER, per germline. The CDR3 has 14 amino acids. The CDR3: CASSRYTRTGELFF.

This chain links TRBV6-1 with TRBJ1-5; TCRdb proposes TRBD1, but this gene call is untestable without DNA. The CDR3 runs to 14 residues. Germline loops: CDR1 MNHNS, CDR2 SASEGT. The CDR3 loop is CASSTNRVAQPQHF.

J is TRBJ2-2 and V is TRBV2. The CDR3 runs to 14 residues. Germline CDR1 reads SNHLY; CDR2 reads FYNNEI. CDR3 protein: CASSEGVMTGELFF.

The J gene is TRBJ2-3, the V gene TRBV29-1. The germline gives CDR1 SQVTM, CDR2 ANQGSEA. The CDR3 runs 12 residues. The CDR3 region is CSVDGGPDTQYF.

The chain couples TRBV27 to TRBJ2-7; TCRdb picks TRBD2, but there is no DNA to check that call. This CDR3 spans 16 amino acids. The germline V gene has CDR1 MNHEY and CDR2 SMNVEV (reference sequence). CDR3 sequence: CASSSQLAGSSYEQYF.